The rows below give T cell receptor beta chains drawn from one sample of a study of shared clonotypes between healthy human individuals. Only in-frame clones appear in the TCRdb table, and some are missing; sequencing was by immunoSEQ multiplex PCR. The sample includes approximately 1.5 million clones, about 98.5% of them seen just once. The specimen was naive CD4+ T cells sorted from blood. These receptors were collected from a man aged 25 to 40 in good health. Both conserved end residues are part of each CDR3. Each record gives: V gene, D gene, J gene, clone size, CDR3 DNA, CDR3 protein. D genes are given only for firm matches. Not all rows give a size; the values are once, few, many and, for expanded clones, a class.

V: TRBV4-1; D: NA; J: TRBJ2-3; size: NA; DNA: TGCGCCAGCAGCCAAGGGGGGCTAAGCACAGATACGCAGTATTTT; CDR3: CASSQGGLSTDTQYF
V: TRBV9; D: NA; J: TRBJ2-1; size: NA; DNA: TGTGCCAGCAGCCCCCTTGGACTTCTTCGCTACAATGAGCAGTTCTTC; CDR3: CASSPLGLLRYNEQFF
V: TRBV5-1; D: NA; J: TRBJ2-5; size: NA; DNA: TGCGCCAGCAGCTTGGTCCGGACGGGGGATGTAATCGAGACCCAGTACTTC; CDR3: CASSLVRTGDVIETQYF
V: TRBV2; D: TRBD2; J: TRBJ2-7; size: NA; DNA: TGTGCCAGCAATTTACTAGCGGGGACCTACGAGCAGTACTTC; CDR3: CASNLLAGTYEQYF
V: TRBV5-1; D: TRBD1; J: TRBJ2-5; size: once; DNA: TGCGCCAGCAGCTTGATAGGGACAGGGGAAGAGACCCAGTACTTC; CDR3: CASSLIGTGEETQYF
V: TRBV6-5; D: NA; J: TRBJ2-5; size: NA; DNA: TGTGCCAGCAGGAGACGGACCCAAGAGACCCAGTACTTC; CDR3: CASRRRTQETQYF
V: TRBV6-5; D: TRBD1; J: TRBJ1-2; size: NA; DNA: TGTGCCAGCAGTTACTCGCAGGGGGCATCGTATGGCTACACCTTC; CDR3: CASSYSQGASYGYTF
V: TRBV19; D: TRBD2; J: TRBJ2-1; size: NA; DNA: TGTGCCAGTAGCCTGACCCCCGGGACTAGCGTCTCTGAGCAGTTCTTC; CDR3: CASSLTPGTSVSEQFF
V: TRBV2; D: TRBD2; J: TRBJ2-5; size: NA; DNA: TGTGCCAGGCGATGGGTAGCGGGAGTAGAGACCCAGTACTTC; CDR3: CARRWVAGVETQYF
V: TRBV28; D: NA; J: TRBJ1-4; size: once; DNA: TGTGCCAGCAGCGGTCTTGTATCTGAAAAACTGTTTTTT; CDR3: CASSGLVSEKLFF
V: TRBV7-7; D: NA; J: TRBJ1-5; size: NA; DNA: TGTGCCAGCAGCCGGTATGGGGGGAATGATCAGCCCCAGCATTTT; CDR3: CASSRYGGNDQPQHF
V: TRBV13; D: TRBD2; J: TRBJ2-3; size: NA; DNA: TGTGCCAGCAGCTCCCCCGCGGGACTAGCGGGAGGGCGTATTACAGATACGCAGTATTTT; CDR3: CASSSPAGLAGGRITDTQYF
V: TRBV2; D: TRBD1; J: TRBJ2-7; size: NA; DNA: TGTGCCAGCAGTTGGGACAGGCACCCGTCCGAGCAGTACTTC; CDR3: CASSWDRHPSEQYF
V: TRBV18; D: TRBD2; J: TRBJ2-5; size: NA; DNA: TGTGCCAGCTCCCGGCGGGAAGGGACTAGCGGGACCGCCGGGTTGAGAGAGACCCAGTACTTC; CDR3: CASSRREGTSGTAGLRETQYF
V: TRBV29-1; D: TRBD2; J: TRBJ2-7; size: NA; DNA: TGCAGCGTTGAAGGTCTAGCGGGAGCCGAGCAGTACTTC; CDR3: CSVEGLAGAEQYF
V: TRBV2; D: TRBD2; J: TRBJ2-1; size: NA; DNA: TGTGCCAGCACCAAGGGGACTAGCGGGAGAGATGAGCAGTTCTTC; CDR3: CASTKGTSGRDEQFF
V: TRBV30; D: NA; J: TRBJ2-7; size: NA; DNA: TGTGCCTGGAACCAGGGGTCCCACGAGCAGTACTTC; CDR3: CAWNQGSHEQYF
V: TRBV5-1; D: NA; J: TRBJ2-7; size: NA; DNA: TGCGCCAGCAGCGTTGGCGGTGGGGAGCAGTACTTC; CDR3: CASSVGGGEQYF
V: TRBV28; D: TRBD1; J: TRBJ1-4; size: NA; DNA: TGTGCCAGCAGTGAGGGCGGGACAGGGGGCGCGATCGGAACTAATGAAAAACTGTTTTTT; CDR3: CASSEGGTGGAIGTNEKLFF
V: TRBV18; D: NA; J: TRBJ2-7; size: NA; DNA: TGTGCCAGCTCACCATTGCGTAGAGATTTTTACGAGCAGTACTTC; CDR3: CASSPLRRDFYEQYF
V: TRBV10-1; D: NA; J: TRBJ2-3; size: NA; DNA: TGCGCCAGCAGTGAGAGTCCGGGCAGCACAGATACGCAGTATTTT; CDR3: CASSESPGSTDTQYF
V: TRBV10-2; D: NA; J: TRBJ2-1; size: NA; DNA: TGCGCCAGCAGCCGGGACTATGAGCAGTTCTTC; CDR3: CASSRDYEQFF
V: TRBV5-4; D: TRBD2; J: TRBJ2-1; size: NA; DNA: TGTGCCACCACCGGGACTAGCGCCAACAATGAGCAGTTCTTC; CDR3: CATTGTSANNEQFF
V: TRBV28; D: NA; J: TRBJ1-1; size: NA; DNA: TGTGCCAGCAAGACTTCGGGGACCGCTCCCACTGAAGCTTTCTTT; CDR3: CASKTSGTAPTEAFF
V: TRBV15; D: TRBD1; J: TRBJ1-1; size: NA; DNA: TGTGCCACCAGCAGAGAACAGGGGATCTTGGGCACTGAAGCTTTCTTT; CDR3: CATSREQGILGTEAFF
V: TRBV7-9; D: NA; J: TRBJ2-7; size: NA; DNA: TGTGCCAGCAGCCCACGGAGCTCCTACGAGCAGTACTTC; CDR3: CASSPRSSYEQYF
V: TRBV5-1; D: NA; J: TRBJ2-3; size: NA; DNA: TGCGCCAGCAGCCCGGTGATGCTAGCCACAGATACGCAGTATTTT; CDR3: CASSPVMLATDTQYF
V: TRBV18; D: NA; J: TRBJ2-5; size: once; DNA: TGTGCCAGCTCACCTGGGGAGGTCAGAGAGACCCAGTACTTC; CDR3: CASSPGEVRETQYF
V: TRBV28; D: NA; J: TRBJ2-7; size: NA; DNA: TGTGCCAGCACCAAACCTATGGGCGGATCCTACGAGCAGTACTTC; CDR3: CASTKPMGGSYEQYF
V: TRBV27; D: TRBD2; J: TRBJ2-5; size: NA; DNA: TGTGCCAGCAAGGAAGCGCTTGTGGGACTAGCGGGAGAAGAGACCCAGTACTTC; CDR3: CASKEALVGLAGEETQYF
V: TRBV7-9; D: NA; J: TRBJ2-7; size: once; DNA: TGTGCCAGCAGCCGCGGGACAGAGTCCTACGAGCAGTACTTC; CDR3: CASSRGTESYEQYF
V: TRBV10-3; D: NA; J: TRBJ2-2; size: NA; DNA: TGTGCCATCAGTGAGAGGCAGGTTGGGGACGCCGGGGAGCTGTTTTTT; CDR3: CAISERQVGDAGELFF
V: TRBV5-1; D: TRBD1; J: TRBJ1-2; size: NA; DNA: TGCGCCAGCAGTTCCGGGACAGACTATGGCTACACCTTC; CDR3: CASSSGTDYGYTF
V: TRBV5-1; D: TRBD2; J: TRBJ2-3; size: NA; DNA: TGCGCCAGCAGCTCTCCGGGACTAGCGGGAGGGCCAGATACGCAGTATTTT; CDR3: CASSSPGLAGGPDTQYF
V: TRBV19; D: NA; J: TRBJ2-7; size: NA; DNA: TGTGCCAGTATGGGCACAAGCTACGAGCAGTACTTC; CDR3: CASMGTSYEQYF
V: TRBV7-9; D: TRBD2; J: TRBJ2-1; size: NA; DNA: TGTGCCAGCAGCTTAACTAGCGGGAGGTCGTCGAATGAGCAGTTCTTC; CDR3: CASSLTSGRSSNEQFF
V: TRBV7-6; D: NA; J: TRBJ1-5; size: NA; DNA: TGTGCCAGCAGCCCCGGCCAACGCGGGGGTAGCAATCAGCCCCAGCATTTT; CDR3: CASSPGQRGGSNQPQHF
V: TRBV27; D: NA; J: TRBJ2-7; size: NA; DNA: TGTGCCAGCAGTTTTGCGGCCCAGGGAAAGCGACGCCCGGGAGAGCAGTACTTC; CDR3: CASSFAAQGKRRPGEQYF
V: TRBV30; D: NA; J: TRBJ1-1; size: NA; DNA: TGTGCCTGGAGACAGGGGAACACTGAAGCTTTCTTT; CDR3: CAWRQGNTEAFF
V: TRBV7-2; D: NA; J: TRBJ1-1; size: NA; DNA: TGTGCCAGCAGCCAAGACAAGAACACTGAAGCTTTCTTT; CDR3: CASSQDKNTEAFF
V: TRBV10-3; D: TRBD2; J: TRBJ2-7; size: NA; DNA: TGTGCCATCAGCGCTACTAGCGGGGGATTATACGAGCAGTACTTC; CDR3: CAISATSGGLYEQYF
V: TRBV9; D: NA; J: TRBJ1-4; size: NA; DNA: TGTGCCAGCAGCGTAGCGCCGGGGCGGAGTAATGAAAAACTGTTTTTT; CDR3: CASSVAPGRSNEKLFF